These 8 T cell receptor beta chains originate from one sample sequenced in a study of control samples from healthy donors and cancer patients. Data came from immunoSEQ multiplex PCR; TCRdb stores just in-frame clones and leaves some out. The sample gives about 150,000 clones, around 95% of which show up once; around 8.5% is in the top ten. The sequenced material came from blood. These receptors were obtained from a woman in her 40s in good health.

J is TRBJ1-1 and V is TRBV19; D might be TRBD1 (5 bases). This CDR3 has 12 residues. V was clipped by 2 bases and J by 7 bases, with 8 bases between them. The germline gives CDR1 LNHDA, CDR2 SQIVND (reference sequence). The CDR3 spells CASSILQGEAFF. The CDR3 coding sequence is TGTGCCAGTAGTATACTCCAGGGTGAAGCTTTCTTT. Supplemented by reference TRBV19 and TRBJ1-1, the full variable domain reads DGGITQSPKYLFRKEGQNVTLSCEQNLNHDAMYWYRQDPGQGLRLIYYSQIVNDFQKGDIAEGYSVSREKKESFPLTVTSAQKNPTAFYLCASSILQGEAFFGQGTRLTVV.

The chain has TRBV5-1 and TRBJ2-7, with 7 bases matching TRBD1. The CDR3 length is 15 residues. J was trimmed by 2 bases and V by 2 bases; bases with no gene match: 7. The germline gives CDR1 SGHRS, CDR2 YFSETQ. The CDR3 DNA sequence: TGCGCCAGCAGCTTCACCGGGACAGAAGCCTACGAGCAGTACTTC. It specifies CASSFTGTEAYEQYF.

The chain carries TRBV7-2 and TRBJ2-1, with D hard to call. Trimming removed 2 bases at V and 3 bases at J, with 5 bases between. Germline CDR1 SGHTA, CDR2 FQGNSA. The CDR3 extends over 13 amino acids. The CDR3 here is CASSLSNYNEQFF. The CDR3 DNA reads as TGTGCCAGCAGCTTAAGTAACTACAATGAGCAGTTCTTC.

The chain uses TRBV4-3 and TRBJ1-2; no reliable D call. The CDR3 has 14 residues. Germline V gives CDR1 LGHNA, CDR2 YSLEER. Trimming took 1 base from V and 4 from J, leaving 10 bases between them. The CDR3 region is CASSQVGSGYGYTF. DNA for the CDR3: TGCGCCAGCAGCCAAGTGGGGTCTGGCTATGGCTACACCTTC.

This clone was detected only once. The chain has TRBV3-1 (or the pseudogene TRBV3-2) and TRBJ1-4; TRBD1 is a possible D gene (6 bases). Germline V gene data show CDR1 as LGHDT and CDR2 as YNNKEL (reference sequence). V lost 5 bases and J 3 bases, leaving 13 bases between the germline ends. The CDR3 covers 15 residues. The CDR3 bases are TGTGCCAGCAGCGATTCGGGGGGCCCTAATGAAAAACTGTTTTTT. It codes for CASSDSGGPNEKLFF.

The chain links TRBV6-5 to TRBJ1-2, with 8 bases lining up with TRBD1. Trimming cost V 6 bases and J 8 bases; bases outside gene matches: 5. Looked up from germline, CDR1 is MNHEY and CDR2 is SVGAGI. This CDR3 spans 12 amino acids. The CDR3 coding sequence is TGTGCCAGCAGAGGGACAGGAGAAGGCTACACCTTC. Its translation: CASRGTGEGYTF.

This clone was observed a single time. The V gene is TRBV12-3 or TRBV12-4, the J gene TRBJ1-2; no clear D. V was cut by 3 bases and J by 5 bases, with 10 bases left in between. The CDR3 spans 13 residues. The DNA of the CDR3 is TGTGCCAGCAGTTTCGGATCCAATTATGGCTACACCTTC. Amino acids: CASSFGSNYGYTF.

The J gene is TRBJ2-7, the V gene TRBV27; 10 nucleotides line up with TRBD2. The V segment lost 5 bases and the J segment 1 base; nucleotides outside the gene matches: 8. Germline V gene lookup returns CDR1 MNHEY and CDR2 SMNVEV (reference sequence). CDR3 length: 16 amino acids. In nucleotides, the CDR3 is TGTGCCAGCAGTCGGGACTATAGCGGGAGGTCCTACGAGCAGTACTTC. Protein sequence: CASSRDYSGRSYEQYF.